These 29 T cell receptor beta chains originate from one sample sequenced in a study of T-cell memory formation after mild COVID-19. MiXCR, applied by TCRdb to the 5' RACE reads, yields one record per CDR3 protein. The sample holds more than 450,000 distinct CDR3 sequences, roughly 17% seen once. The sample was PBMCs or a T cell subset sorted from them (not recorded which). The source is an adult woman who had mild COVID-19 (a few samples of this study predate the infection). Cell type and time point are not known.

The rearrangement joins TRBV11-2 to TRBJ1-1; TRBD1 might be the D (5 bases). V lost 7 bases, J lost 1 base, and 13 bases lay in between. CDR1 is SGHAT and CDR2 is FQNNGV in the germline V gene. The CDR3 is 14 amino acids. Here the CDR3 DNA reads TGTGCCAGCACACCGGGACGACGGAACACTGAAGCTTTCTTT. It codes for CASTPGRRNTEAFF.

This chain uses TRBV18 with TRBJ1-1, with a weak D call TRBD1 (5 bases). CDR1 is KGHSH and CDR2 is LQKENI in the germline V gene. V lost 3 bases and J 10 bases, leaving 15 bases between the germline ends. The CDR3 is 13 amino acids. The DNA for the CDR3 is TGTGCCAGCTCACCTACGGGGCGCGAAGGAGCTTTCTTT. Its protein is CASSPTGREGAFF.

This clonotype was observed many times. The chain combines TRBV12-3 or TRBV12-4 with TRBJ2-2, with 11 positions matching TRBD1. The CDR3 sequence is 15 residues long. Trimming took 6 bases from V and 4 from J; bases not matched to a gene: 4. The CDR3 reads CASRRDRGTTGELFF. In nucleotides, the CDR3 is TGTGCCAGCAGACGGGACAGGGGGACCACCGGGGAGCTGTTTTTT.

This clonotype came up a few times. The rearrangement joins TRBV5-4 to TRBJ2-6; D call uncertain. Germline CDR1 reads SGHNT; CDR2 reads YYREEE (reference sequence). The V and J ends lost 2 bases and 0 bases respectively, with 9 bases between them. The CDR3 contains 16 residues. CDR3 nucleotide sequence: TGTGCCAGCAGCTTTTCAGTCCTCTCTGGGGCCAACGTCCTGACTTTC. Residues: CASSFSVLSGANVLTF.

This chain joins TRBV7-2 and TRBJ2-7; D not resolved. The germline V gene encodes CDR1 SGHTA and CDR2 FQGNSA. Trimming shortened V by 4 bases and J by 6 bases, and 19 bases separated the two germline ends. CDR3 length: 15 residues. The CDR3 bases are TGTGCCAGCAGCTCCGCCCCGTCTGCTACTGGCGAGCAGTACTTC. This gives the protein CASSSAPSATGEQYF.

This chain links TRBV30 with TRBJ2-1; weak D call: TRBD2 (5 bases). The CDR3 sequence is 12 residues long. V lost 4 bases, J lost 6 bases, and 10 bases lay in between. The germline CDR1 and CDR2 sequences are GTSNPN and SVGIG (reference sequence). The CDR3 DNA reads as TGTGCCTGGACCCCCGCGGGCAATGAGCAGTTCTTC. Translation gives CAWTPAGNEQFF.

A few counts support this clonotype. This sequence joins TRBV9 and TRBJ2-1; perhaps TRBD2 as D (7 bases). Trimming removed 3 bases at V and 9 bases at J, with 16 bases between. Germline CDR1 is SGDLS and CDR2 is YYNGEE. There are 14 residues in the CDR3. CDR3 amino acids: CASSEGGDLGEQFF. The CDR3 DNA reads TGTGCCAGCAGCGAGGGGGGGGATTTGGGTGAGCAGTTCTTC.

CDR3 region: CASSYGDREGDYGYTF. In nucleotides, the CDR3 is TGTGCCAGCAGTTACGGAGACAGGGAAGGGGACTATGGCTACACCTTC. This chain connects TRBV6-5 to TRBJ1-2; 7 bases line up with TRBD1. Looked up from germline, CDR1 is MNHEY and CDR2 is SVGAGI. After removal of 2 bases from V and 3 bases from J, the junction contained 9 bases not matched to a gene. The CDR3 spans 16 residues.

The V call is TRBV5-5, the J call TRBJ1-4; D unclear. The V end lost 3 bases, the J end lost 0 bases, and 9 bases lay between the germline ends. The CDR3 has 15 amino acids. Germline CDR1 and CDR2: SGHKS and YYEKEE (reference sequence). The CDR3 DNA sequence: TGTGCCAGCAGCTCCCGACGGGCAACTAATGAAAAACTGTTTTTT. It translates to CASSSRRATNEKLFF.

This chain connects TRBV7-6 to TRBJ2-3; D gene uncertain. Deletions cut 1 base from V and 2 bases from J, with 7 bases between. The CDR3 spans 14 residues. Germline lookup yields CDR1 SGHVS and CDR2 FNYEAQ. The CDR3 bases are TGTGCCAGCAGCTTAGTACCCTTCACAGATACGCAGTATTTT. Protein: CASSLVPFTDTQYF.

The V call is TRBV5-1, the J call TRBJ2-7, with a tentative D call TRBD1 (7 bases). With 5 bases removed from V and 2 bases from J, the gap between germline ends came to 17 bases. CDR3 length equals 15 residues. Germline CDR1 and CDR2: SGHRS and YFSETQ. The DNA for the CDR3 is TGCGCCAGCAGTTTCCAGGGGGAGGCTGCCTACGAGCAGTACTTC. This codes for CASSFQGEAAYEQYF.

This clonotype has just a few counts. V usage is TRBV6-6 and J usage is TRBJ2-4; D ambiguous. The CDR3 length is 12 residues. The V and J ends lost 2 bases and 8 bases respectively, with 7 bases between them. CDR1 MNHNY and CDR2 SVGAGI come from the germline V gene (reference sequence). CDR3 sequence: CASSYGEDIQYF. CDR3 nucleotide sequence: TGTGCCAGCAGTTACGGAGAGGACATTCAGTACTTC.

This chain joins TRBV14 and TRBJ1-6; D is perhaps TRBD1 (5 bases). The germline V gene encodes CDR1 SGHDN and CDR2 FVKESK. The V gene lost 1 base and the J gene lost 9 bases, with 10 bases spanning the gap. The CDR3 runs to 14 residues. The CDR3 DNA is TGTGCCAGCAGCCAAGGAGGGACGGGTTCACCCCTCCACTTT. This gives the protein CASSQGGTGSPLHF.

As DNA, the CDR3 is TGTGCCAGCAGCTTAGTGGCGACAGGGGCTAATGAGCAGTTCTTC. Its translation: CASSLVATGANEQFF. The chain employs TRBV7-9 and TRBJ2-1; 8 bases agree with TRBD1. With V trimmed by 1 base and J by 7 bases, 6 bases remained unmatched. Germline CDR1 and CDR2: SEHNR and FQNEAQ (reference sequence). The CDR3 spans 15 residues.

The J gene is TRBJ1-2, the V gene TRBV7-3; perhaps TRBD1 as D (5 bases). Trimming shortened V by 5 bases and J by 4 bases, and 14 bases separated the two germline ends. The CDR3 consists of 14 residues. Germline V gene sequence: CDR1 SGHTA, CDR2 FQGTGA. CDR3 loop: CASSLGPIGYGYTF. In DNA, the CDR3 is TGTGCCAGCAGCCTGGGACCCATTGGCTATGGCTACACCTTC.

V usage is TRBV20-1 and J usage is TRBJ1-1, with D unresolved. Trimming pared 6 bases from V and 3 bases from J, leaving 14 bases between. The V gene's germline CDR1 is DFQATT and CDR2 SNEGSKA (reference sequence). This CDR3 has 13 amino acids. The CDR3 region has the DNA TGCAGTGCAGAAGACCCGGAGGACACTGAAGCTTTCTTT. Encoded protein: CSAEDPEDTEAFF.

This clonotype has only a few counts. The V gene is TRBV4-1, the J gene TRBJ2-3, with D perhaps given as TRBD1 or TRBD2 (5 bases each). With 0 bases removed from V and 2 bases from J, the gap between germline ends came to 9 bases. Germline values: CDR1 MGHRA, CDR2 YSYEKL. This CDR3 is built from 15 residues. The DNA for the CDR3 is TGCGCCAGCAGCCAAGATGAGGGGATCACAGATACGCAGTATTTT. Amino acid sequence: CASSQDEGITDTQYF.

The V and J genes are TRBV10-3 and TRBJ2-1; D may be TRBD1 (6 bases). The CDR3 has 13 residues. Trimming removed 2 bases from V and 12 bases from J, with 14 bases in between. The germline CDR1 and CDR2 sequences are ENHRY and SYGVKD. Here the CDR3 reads CAISEGGQGWQFF. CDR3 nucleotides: TGTGCCATCAGTGAGGGGGGCCAAGGTTGGCAGTTCTTC.

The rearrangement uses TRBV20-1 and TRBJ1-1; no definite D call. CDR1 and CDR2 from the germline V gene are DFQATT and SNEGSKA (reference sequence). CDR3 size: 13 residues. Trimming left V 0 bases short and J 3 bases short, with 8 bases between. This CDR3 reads CSARDPGHTEAFF. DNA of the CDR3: TGCAGTGCTAGAGATCCCGGGCACACTGAAGCTTTCTTT.

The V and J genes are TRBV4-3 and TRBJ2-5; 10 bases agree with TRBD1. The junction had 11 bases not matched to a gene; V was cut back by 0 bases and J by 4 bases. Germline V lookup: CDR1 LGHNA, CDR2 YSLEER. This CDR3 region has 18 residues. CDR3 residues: CASSQERTGTGVVETQYF. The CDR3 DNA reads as TGCGCCAGCAGCCAAGAGCGAACCGGGACAGGGGTGGTAGAGACCCAGTACTTC.

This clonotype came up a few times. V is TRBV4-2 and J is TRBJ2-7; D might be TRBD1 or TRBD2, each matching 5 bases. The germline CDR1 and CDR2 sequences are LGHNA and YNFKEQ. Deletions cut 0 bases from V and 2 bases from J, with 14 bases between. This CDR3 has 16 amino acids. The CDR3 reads CASSQDSGTVAYEQYF. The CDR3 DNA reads TGTGCCAGCAGCCAAGACTCTGGGACGGTAGCCTACGAGCAGTACTTC.

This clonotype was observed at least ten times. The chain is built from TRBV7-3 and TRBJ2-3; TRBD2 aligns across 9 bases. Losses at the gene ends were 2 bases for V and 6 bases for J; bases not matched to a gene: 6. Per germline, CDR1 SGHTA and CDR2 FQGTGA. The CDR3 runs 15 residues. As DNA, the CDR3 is TGTGCCAGCAGCTTAGCGGGAGGGCCCCAGGATACGCAGTATTTT. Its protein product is CASSLAGGPQDTQYF.

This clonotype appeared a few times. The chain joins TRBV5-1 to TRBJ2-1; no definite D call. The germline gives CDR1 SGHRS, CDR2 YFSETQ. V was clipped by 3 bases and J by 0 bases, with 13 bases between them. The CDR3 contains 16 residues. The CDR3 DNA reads TGCGCCAGCAGCTCCTCCGCGCGGAGCTCCTACAATGAGCAGTTCTTC. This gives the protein CASSSSARSSYNEQFF. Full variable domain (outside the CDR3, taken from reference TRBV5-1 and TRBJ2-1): KAGVTQTPRYLIKTRGQQVTLSCSPISGHRSVSWYQQTPGQGLQFLFEYFSETQRNKGNFPGRFSGRQFSNSRSEMNVSTLELGDSALYLCASSSSARSSYNEQFFGPGTRLTVL.

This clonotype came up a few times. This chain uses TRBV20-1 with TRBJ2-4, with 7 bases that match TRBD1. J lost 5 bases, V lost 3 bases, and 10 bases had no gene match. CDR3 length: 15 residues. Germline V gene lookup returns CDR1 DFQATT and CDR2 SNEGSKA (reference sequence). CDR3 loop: CSASIGGVLENIQYF. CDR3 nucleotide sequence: TGCAGTGCTAGTATAGGGGGCGTGCTGGAAAACATTCAGTACTTC.

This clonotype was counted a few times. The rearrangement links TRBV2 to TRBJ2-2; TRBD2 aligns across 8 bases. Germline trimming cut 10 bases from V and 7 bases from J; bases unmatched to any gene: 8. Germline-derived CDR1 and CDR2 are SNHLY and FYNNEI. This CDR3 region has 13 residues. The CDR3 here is CAIGTSTGGELFF. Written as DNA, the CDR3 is TGTGCCATCGGGACTAGTACAGGCGGGGAGCTGTTTTTT.

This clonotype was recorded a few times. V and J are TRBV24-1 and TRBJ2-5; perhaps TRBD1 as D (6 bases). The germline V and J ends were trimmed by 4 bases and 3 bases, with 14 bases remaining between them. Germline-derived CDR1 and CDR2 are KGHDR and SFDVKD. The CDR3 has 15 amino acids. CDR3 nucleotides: TGTGCCACCAGTGACCTCACAGGGATGGAAGAGACCCAGTACTTC. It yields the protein CATSDLTGMEETQYF.

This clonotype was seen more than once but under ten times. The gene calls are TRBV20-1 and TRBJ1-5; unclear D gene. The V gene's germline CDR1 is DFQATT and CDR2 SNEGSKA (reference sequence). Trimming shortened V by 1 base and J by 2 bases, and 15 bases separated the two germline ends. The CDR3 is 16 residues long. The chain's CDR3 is CSARVATIGGNQPQHF. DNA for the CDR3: TGCAGTGCTAGAGTGGCGACAATCGGGGGCAATCAGCCCCAGCATTTT.

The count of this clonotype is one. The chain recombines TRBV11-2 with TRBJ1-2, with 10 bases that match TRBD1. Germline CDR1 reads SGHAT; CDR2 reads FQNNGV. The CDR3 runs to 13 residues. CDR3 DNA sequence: TGTGGCCGACAGGGACAGGGGAACTATGGCTACACCTTC. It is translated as CGRQGQGNYGYTF. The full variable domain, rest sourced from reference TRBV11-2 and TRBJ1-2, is EAGVAQSPRYKIIEKRQSVAFWCNPISGHATLYWYQQILGQGPKLLIQFQNNGVVDDSQLPKDRFSAERLKGVDSTLKIQPAKLEDSAVYLCGRQGQGNYGYTFGSGTRLTVV.

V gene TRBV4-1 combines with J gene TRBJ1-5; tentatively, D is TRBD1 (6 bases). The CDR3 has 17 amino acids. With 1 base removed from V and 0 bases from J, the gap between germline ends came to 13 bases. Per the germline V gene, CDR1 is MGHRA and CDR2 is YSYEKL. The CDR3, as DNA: TGCGCCAGCAGCCAAGGACGGACAGACTATAGCAATCAGCCCCAGCATTTT. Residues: CASSQGRTDYSNQPQHF.